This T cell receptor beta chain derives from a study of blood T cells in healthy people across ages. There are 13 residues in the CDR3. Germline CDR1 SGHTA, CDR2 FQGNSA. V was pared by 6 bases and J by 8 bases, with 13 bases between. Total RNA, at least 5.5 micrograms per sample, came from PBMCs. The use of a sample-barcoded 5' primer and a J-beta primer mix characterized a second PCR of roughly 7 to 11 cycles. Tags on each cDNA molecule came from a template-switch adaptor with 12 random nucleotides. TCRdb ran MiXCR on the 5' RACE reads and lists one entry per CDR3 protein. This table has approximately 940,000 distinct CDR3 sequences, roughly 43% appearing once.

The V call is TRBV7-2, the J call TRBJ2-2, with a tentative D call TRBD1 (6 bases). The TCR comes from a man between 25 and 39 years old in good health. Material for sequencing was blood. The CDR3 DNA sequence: TGTGCCAGCAGGCTACAGGGTCCGGGGGAGCTGTTTTTT. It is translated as CASRLQGPGELFF.